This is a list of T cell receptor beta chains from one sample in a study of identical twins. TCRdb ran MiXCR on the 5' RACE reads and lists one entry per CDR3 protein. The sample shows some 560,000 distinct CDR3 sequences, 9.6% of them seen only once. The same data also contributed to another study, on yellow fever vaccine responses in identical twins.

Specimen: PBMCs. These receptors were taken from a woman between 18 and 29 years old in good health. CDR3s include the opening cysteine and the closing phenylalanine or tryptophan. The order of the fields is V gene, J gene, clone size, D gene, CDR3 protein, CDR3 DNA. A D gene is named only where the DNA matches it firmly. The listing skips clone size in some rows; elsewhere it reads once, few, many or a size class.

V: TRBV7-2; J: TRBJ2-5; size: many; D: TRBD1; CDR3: CASSIRQGQTQYF; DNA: TGTGCCAGCAGCATAAGACAGGGTCAGACCCAGTACTTC
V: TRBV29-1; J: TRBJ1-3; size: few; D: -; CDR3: CSVRDSGNTIYF; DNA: TGCAGCGTACGGGACTCTGGAAACACCATATATTTT
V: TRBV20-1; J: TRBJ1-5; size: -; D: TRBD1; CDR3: CSAIQIRQGHQPQHF; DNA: TGCAGTGCTATCCAAATCCGACAGGGTCATCAGCCCCAGCATTTT
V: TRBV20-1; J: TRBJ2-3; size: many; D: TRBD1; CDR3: CSGQGISDTQYF; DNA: TGCAGTGGACAGGGGATATCAGATACGCAGTATTTT
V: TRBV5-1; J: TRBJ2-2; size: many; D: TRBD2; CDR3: CASSNSGTNTGELFF; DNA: TGCGCCAGCAGCAATAGCGGGACGAACACCGGGGAGCTGTTTTTT
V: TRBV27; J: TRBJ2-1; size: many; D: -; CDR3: CASSFQDNEQFF; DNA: TGTGCCAGCAGTTTTCAGGACAATGAGCAGTTCTTC
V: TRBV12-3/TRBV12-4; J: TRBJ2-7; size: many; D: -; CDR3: CASSLGGFSYEQYF; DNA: TGTGCCAGCAGTTTAGGCGGGTTCTCCTACGAGCAGTACTTC
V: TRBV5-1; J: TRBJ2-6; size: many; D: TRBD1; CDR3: CASSLSGTAGANVLTF; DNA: TGCGCCAGCAGCTTGAGTGGGACAGCTGGGGCCAACGTCCTGACTTTC
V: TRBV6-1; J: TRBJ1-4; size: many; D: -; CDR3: CASSPAQTATNEKLFF; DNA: TGTGCCAGCAGTCCTGCACAGACTGCAACTAATGAAAAACTGTTTTTT
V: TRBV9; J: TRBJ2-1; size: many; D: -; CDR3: CASSIAGGSYNEQFF; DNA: TGTGCCAGCAGCATAGCCGGGGGCTCCTACAATGAGCAGTTCTTC
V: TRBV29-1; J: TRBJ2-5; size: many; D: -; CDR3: CSARGLETQYF; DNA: TGCAGCGCCCGGGGGCTAGAGACCCAGTACTTC
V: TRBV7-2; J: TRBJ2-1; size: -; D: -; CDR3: CASSFGGLALYNEQFF; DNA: TGTGCCAGCAGCTTCGGGGGGCTAGCGCTATACAATGAGCAGTTCTTC
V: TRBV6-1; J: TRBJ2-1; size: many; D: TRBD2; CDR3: CASSPVGEGRNEQFF; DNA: TGTGCCAGCAGCCCCGTGGGGGAGGGCCGGAATGAGCAGTTCTTC
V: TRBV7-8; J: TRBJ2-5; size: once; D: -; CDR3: CASSRRDLKPLYQETQCF; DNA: TGTGCCAGCAGCCGAAGAGATCTGAAGCCACTCTACCAAGAGACCCAGTGCTTC
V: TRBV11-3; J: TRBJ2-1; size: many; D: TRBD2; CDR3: CASSPQTSGGNEQFF; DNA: TGTGCCAGCAGCCCCCAGACTAGCGGGGGGAATGAGCAGTTCTTC
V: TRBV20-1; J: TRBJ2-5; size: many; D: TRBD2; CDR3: CSARGGGVRETQYF; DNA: TGCAGTGCTAGAGGCGGGGGGGTAAGAGAGACCCAGTACTTC
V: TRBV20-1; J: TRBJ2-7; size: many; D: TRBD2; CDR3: CSARELAGELYEQYF; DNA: TGCAGTGCTAGAGAACTAGCGGGGGAACTCTACGAGCAGTACTTC
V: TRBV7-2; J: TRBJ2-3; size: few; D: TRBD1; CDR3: CASSLGGQAPDTQYF; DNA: TGTGCCAGCAGCTTAGGGGGACAGGCCCCAGATACGCAGTATTTT
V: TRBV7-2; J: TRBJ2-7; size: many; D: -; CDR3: CASSLSSGMVGYEQYF; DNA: TGTGCCAGCAGCTTATCATCAGGGATGGTAGGCTACGAGCAGTACTTC
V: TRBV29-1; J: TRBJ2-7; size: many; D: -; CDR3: CSVEDGSSYEQYF; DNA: TGCAGCGTTGAAGACGGAAGCTCCTACGAGCAGTACTTC
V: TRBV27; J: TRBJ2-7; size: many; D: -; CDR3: CASSRGLESHEQYF; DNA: TGTGCCAGCAGCCGAGGCCTAGAGTCCCACGAGCAGTACTTC
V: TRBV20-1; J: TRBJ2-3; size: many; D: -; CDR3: CSARGYSTDTQYF; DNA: TGCAGTGCTAGGGGCTATAGCACAGATACGCAGTATTTT
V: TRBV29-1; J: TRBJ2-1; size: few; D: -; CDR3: CSVGLNEQFF; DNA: TGCAGCGTTGGGTTGAATGAGCAGTTCTTC
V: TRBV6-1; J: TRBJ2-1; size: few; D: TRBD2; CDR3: CASRGVGLAGISYNEQFF; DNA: TGTGCCAGCAGAGGTGTTGGCCTAGCGGGGATCTCCTACAATGAGCAGTTCTTC
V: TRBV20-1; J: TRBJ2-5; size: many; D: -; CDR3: CSASYSGAQETQYF; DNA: TGCAGTGCCTCTTACTCGGGGGCCCAAGAGACCCAGTACTTC
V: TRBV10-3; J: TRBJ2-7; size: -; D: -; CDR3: CAILLDRGEQYF; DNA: TGTGCCATCCTACTAGATCGTGGCGAGCAGTACTTC
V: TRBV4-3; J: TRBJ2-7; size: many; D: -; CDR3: CASSQGRQGLYYGEQYF; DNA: TGCGCCAGCAGCCAAGGTAGACAGGGACTTTATTACGGGGAGCAGTACTTC
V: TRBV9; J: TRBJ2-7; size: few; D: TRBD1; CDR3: CASSEGQYSYEQYF; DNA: TGTGCCAGCAGCGAGGGACAGTACTCCTACGAGCAGTACTTC
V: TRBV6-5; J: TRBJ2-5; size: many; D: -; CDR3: CASSYGGGSQETQYF; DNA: TGTGCCAGCAGTTACGGAGGGGGAAGCCAAGAGACCCAGTACTTC
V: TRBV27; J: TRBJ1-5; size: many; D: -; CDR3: CASSLNKGLNQPQHF; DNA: TGTGCCAGCAGTTTAAATAAGGGCCTTAATCAGCCCCAGCATTTT
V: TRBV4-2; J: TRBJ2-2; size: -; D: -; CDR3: CASSLSGTANTGELFF; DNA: TGTGCCAGCAGCCTTTCCGGGACCGCGAACACCGGGGAGCTGTTTTTT
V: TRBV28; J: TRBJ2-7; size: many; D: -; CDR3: CASSFVGNHYEQYF; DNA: TGTGCCAGCAGTTTCGTAGGGAACCACTACGAGCAGTACTTC
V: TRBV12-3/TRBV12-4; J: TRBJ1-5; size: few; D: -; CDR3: CASSPLYSSNQPQHF; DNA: TGTGCCAGCAGTCCACTTTATAGTAGCAATCAGCCCCAGCATTTT